This passage covers 30 T cell receptor beta chains from one sample sequenced in a study of OX40 agonist ivuxolimab in advanced cancers. Clones were read by immunoSEQ multiplex PCR, and TCRdb kept only the in-frame ones, dropping some. The sample carries 81,000 or so clones, around 90% recorded once. The sample consisted of CD4+ or CD8+ T cells sorted from blood, taken in a trial of the OX40 agonist ivuxolimab. The receptors originated from an adult with an advanced solid tumor such as melanoma, head and neck, liver or kidney cancer.

The chain has TRBV7-9 and TRBJ2-7; D might be TRBD1 or TRBD2, each matching 6 bases. Trimming took off 5 bases at V and 2 bases at J, with 13 bases between the two ends. The CDR3 is made up of 14 amino acids. Germline values: CDR1 SEHNR, CDR2 FQNEAQ (reference sequence). The CDR3 bases are TGTGCCAGCAGCGCCTGGGGGGCGACCTACGAGCAGTACTTC. Protein product: CASSAWGATYEQYF.

There are a few counts of this clone. The V and J genes are TRBV7-9 and TRBJ1-1; maybe TRBD1 (6 bases). CDR3 size: 13 residues. Germline V gene data show CDR1 as SEHNR and CDR2 as FQNEAQ (reference sequence). Trimming left V 3 bases short and J 5 bases short, with 10 bases between. This CDR3 is CASSLADRTEAFF. The CDR3 coding sequence is TGTGCCAGCAGCTTGGCAGACAGGACTGAAGCTTTCTTT. Full variable domain (missing parts from reference TRBV7-9 and TRBJ1-1): DTGVSQNPRHKITKRGQNVTFRCDPISEHNRLYWYRQTLGQGPEFLTYFQNEAQLEKSRLLSDRFSAERPKGSFSTLEIQRTEQGDSAMYLCASSLADRTEAFFGQGTRLTVV.

The chain combines TRBV18 with TRBJ2-7; TRBD1 matches at 8 bases. The germline CDR1 and CDR2 sequences are KGHSH and LQKENI. CDR3 length: 16 amino acids. The ends lost 3 bases at V and 0 bases at J; junction bases unmatched: 7. The CDR3 nucleotides are TGTGCCAGCTCACCCGCGACAGGGGCTAGCTCCTACGAGCAGTACTTC. Its protein product is CASSPATGASSYEQYF. The full variable domain, completed using reference TRBV18 and TRBJ2-7, is NAGVMQNPRHLVRRRGQEARLRCSPMKGHSHVYWYRQLPEEGLKFMVYLQKENIIDESGMPKERFSAEFPKEGPSILRIQQVVRGDSAAYFCASSPATGASSYEQYFGPGTRLTVT.

This chain uses TRBV6-5 with TRBJ2-5, with D tentatively TRBD1 (5 bases). This CDR3 contains 13 residues. Trimming took off 8 bases at V and 2 bases at J, with 12 bases between the two ends. Per germline, CDR1 MNHEY and CDR2 SVGAGI. This CDR3 reads CASGEGAQETQYF. The CDR3 DNA is TGTGCCAGCGGTGAAGGGGCGCAAGAGACCCAGTACTTC.

V usage is TRBV19 and J usage is TRBJ2-3, with D unclear. Germline CDR1 reads LNHDA; CDR2 reads SQIVND (reference sequence). V was shortened by 1 base and J by 0 bases, with 5 bases between the two germline ends. The CDR3 is made up of 14 amino acids. Here the CDR3 reads CASSIVGSTDTQYF. CDR3 in DNA: TGTGCCAGTAGTATAGTGGGCAGCACAGATACGCAGTATTTT.

The rearrangement uses TRBV18 and TRBJ1-4; 8 nucleotides line up with TRBD1. CDR1 is KGHSH, CDR2 LQKENI, per germline. This CDR3 comprises 15 residues. V shed 2 bases and J 7 bases; nucleotides not matched to a gene: 6. In nucleotides, the CDR3 is TGTGCCAGCTCACCAATCCAGGGGGCTGTTGAAAAACTGTTTTTT. Translated: CASSPIQGAVEKLFF.

The chain has TRBV5-1 and TRBJ2-3, with D unclear. This CDR3 spans 11 amino acids. V was clipped by 7 bases and J by 8 bases, with 11 bases between them. CDR1 SGHRS and CDR2 YFSETQ come from the germline V gene. This CDR3 is CASGHMSTQYF. The DNA of the CDR3 is TGCGCCAGCGGTCACATGAGTACGCAGTATTTT.

The genes are TRBV28 and TRBJ1-5; no firm D call. The V end was cut by 2 bases, the J end by 3 bases, with 8 bases between. This CDR3 is 14 amino acids long. The germline gives CDR1 MDHEN, CDR2 SYDVKM. In DNA, the CDR3 is TGTGCCAGCAGTTTAACGGGCCCCAATCAGCCCCAGCATTTT. This gives the protein CASSLTGPNQPQHF.

This clone was recorded a few times. The same CDR3 arises from other DNA sequences in this sample as well. J is TRBJ2-5 and V is TRBV7-2; D unclear. V dropped 0 bases and J dropped 5 bases, with 4 bases sitting between them. CDR1 and CDR2 from the germline V gene are SGHTA and FQGNSA. The CDR3 has 12 residues. CDR3 residues: CASSLAVETQYF. The CDR3 DNA reads as TGTGCCAGCAGCTTAGCGGTGGAGACCCAGTACTTC.

A word on this clone: The conserved phenylalanine or tryptophan normally closing the CDR3 is absent here, so this likely arose from a read error. The chain uses TRBV11-2 and TRBJ1-6; no definite D call. The V and J ends lost 2 bases and 10 bases respectively, with 15 bases between them. The CDR3 is made up of 15 amino acids. Germline CDR1 reads SGHAT; CDR2 reads FQNNGV. The CDR3 loop is CASSLLASIQSPLHL. Written as DNA, the CDR3 is TGTGCCAGCAGCTTACTCGCCAGCATACAGTCACCCCTCCACCTT.

The genes are TRBV28 and TRBJ2-3; TRBD1 might be the D (6 bases). V lost 5 bases to trimming and J lost 5 bases, with 8 bases between them. Germline V gene sequence: CDR1 MDHEN, CDR2 SYDVKM. The CDR3 is 12 amino acids. The CDR3 coding sequence is TGTGCCAGCAGTCCACAGGGAGATACGCAGTATTTT. Its translation is CASSPQGDTQYF.

The chain employs TRBV6-6 and TRBJ2-7; 7 bases are a match to TRBD1. CDR1 is MNHNY, CDR2 SVGAGI, per germline (reference sequence). V trimming: 2 bases; J trimming: 5 bases; junction bases outside the gene matches: 0. The CDR3 totals 12 residues. CDR3 residues: CASSYQGDEQYF. CDR3 DNA: TGTGCCAGCAGTTACCAGGGGGACGAGCAGTACTTC.

This clone was seen only once. The rearrangement links TRBV5-1 to TRBJ2-1; maybe TRBD2 (6 bases). The germline CDR1 and CDR2 sequences are SGHRS and YFSETQ. Between the trimmed V and J ends, which lost 4 bases and 3 bases, there was a span of 23 bases. This CDR3 region has 18 residues. CDR3 loop: CASSREALGAGGYNEQFF. The CDR3 DNA reads TGCGCCAGCAGCCGTGAGGCGCTAGGGGCCGGGGGCTACAATGAGCAGTTCTTC.

This chain links TRBV6-5 with TRBJ1-2, with D possibly TRBD1 on 6 matching bases. In germline, CDR1 is MNHEY, CDR2 SVGAGI. The germline V and J ends were trimmed by 2 bases and 8 bases, with 15 bases remaining between them. This CDR3 has 14 amino acids. The CDR3 is CASSYVTGTGGYTF. The CDR3 DNA reads as TGTGCCAGCAGTTACGTGACAGGTACAGGAGGCTACACCTTC.

The chain has TRBV25-1 and TRBJ2-2; 10 positions agree with TRBD1. V dropped 6 bases and J dropped 4; count of bases not matched to a gene: 11. The CDR3 consists of 17 residues. From germline, CDR1 is MGHDK and CDR2 SYGVNS. CDR3 residues: CASRPHSGQGGTGELFF. The CDR3 DNA is TGTGCCAGCAGACCTCATTCAGGACAGGGGGGCACCGGGGAGCTGTTTTTT.

V gene TRBV10-1 combines with J gene TRBJ2-5; TRBD2 aligns across 8 bases. The CDR3 contains 13 residues. Per the germline V gene, CDR1 is WNHNN and CDR2 is SYGVQD (reference sequence). V lost 9 bases to trimming and J lost 3 bases; unmatched junction nucleotides: 6. As DNA, the CDR3 is TGCGCCAGTGGGGACGGGAGGGAAGAGACCCAGTACTTC. Protein: CASGDGREETQYF.

CDR3 protein: CAISEFLMGQGGKTEKLFF. The CDR3 DNA is TGTGCCATCAGTGAGTTCTTAATGGGACAGGGCGGTAAAACTGAAAAACTGTTTTTT. V and J are TRBV10-3 and TRBJ1-4, with TRBD1 matching over 9 bases. Germline-derived CDR1 and CDR2 are ENHRY and SYGVKD. The CDR3 runs 19 residues. Losses at the gene ends were 1 base for V and 7 bases for J; bases not matched to a gene: 16.

The chain has TRBV6-6 and TRBJ2-1, with D possibly being TRBD2 (6 bases). The CDR3 consists of 14 residues. CDR1 MNHNY and CDR2 SVGAGI come from the germline V gene (reference sequence). Trimming took 8 bases from V and 8 from J, leaving 19 bases between them. The CDR3 DNA reads TGTGCCAGCCGGGGAGTGGGGGGTCTAGATGAGCAGTTCTTC. Translated, it gives CASRGVGGLDEQFF.

The V and J genes are TRBV7-3 and TRBJ2-7, with D uncertain. Germline assignment: CDR1 SGHTA and CDR2 FQGTGA. V was trimmed by 5 bases and J by 2 bases, leaving 10 bases between them. The CDR3 is 13 amino acids. The CDR3, as DNA: TGTGCCAGCAGCGCCTACAGCACCTACGAGCAGTACTTC. Translated: CASSAYSTYEQYF.

This chain joins TRBV5-5 and TRBJ2-5; weak D call: TRBD1 (6 bases). This CDR3 comprises 14 residues. The V and J ends lost 0 bases and 3 bases respectively, with 9 bases between them. Germline V gene sequence: CDR1 SGHKS, CDR2 YYEKEE (reference sequence). The CDR3 nucleotides read TGTGCCAGCAGCTTGGGGACAGCGAAAGAGACCCAGTACTTC. Translating it yields CASSLGTAKETQYF.

The genes are TRBV7-8 and TRBJ2-5; TRBD1 might be the D (6 bases). The V end was cut by 2 bases, the J end by 2 bases, with 12 bases between. Germline loops: CDR1 SGHVS, CDR2 FQNEAQ. The CDR3 extends over 15 amino acids. The CDR3 DNA follows: TGTGCCAGCAGCTTACAAACAGGGCATCAAGAGACCCAGTACTTC. It specifies CASSLQTGHQETQYF.

The chain uses TRBV6-1 and TRBJ2-3, with a tentative D call TRBD2 (5 bases). V was shortened by 5 bases and J by 0 bases, with 9 bases between the two germline ends. The CDR3 is made up of 14 amino acids. The germline V gene has CDR1 MNHNS and CDR2 SASEGT. CDR3 amino acids: CASSTRASTDTQYF. The CDR3 bases are TGTGCCAGCAGTACGAGGGCTAGCACAGATACGCAGTATTTT.

The rearrangement uses TRBV15 and TRBJ1-1; D remains ambiguous. V lost 4 bases and J lost 1, with 7 bases in between. Per the germline V gene, CDR1 is LNHNV and CDR2 is YYDKDF (reference sequence). This CDR3 is built from 13 residues. CDR3 sequence reads: CATSTDPNTEAFF. CDR3 sequence (DNA): TGTGCCACCAGCACCGATCCGAACACTGAAGCTTTCTTT. Looking up the rest from reference TRBV15 and TRBJ1-1 gives the full variable domain: DAMVIQNPRYQVTQFGKPVTLSCSQTLNHNVMYWYQQKSSQAPKLLFHYYDKDFNNEADTPDNFQSRRPNTSFCFLDIRSPGLGDTAMYLCATSTDPNTEAFFGQGTRLTVV.

The chain has TRBV10-3 and TRBJ1-1, with a weak D call TRBD1 (5 bases). The V gene lost 10 bases and the J gene lost 3 bases, with 15 bases spanning the gap. This CDR3 is built from 13 residues. From germline, CDR1 is ENHRY and CDR2 SYGVKD. The CDR3 spells CATTADSYTEAFF. CDR3 nucleotides: TGTGCCACCACGGCCGACAGTTACACTGAAGCTTTCTTT.

A single count supports this clone. A clone one base away is much larger, so this may be a read error. The chain uses TRBV11-2 and TRBJ1-1; 7 bases agree with TRBD1. CDR1 and CDR2 from the germline V gene are SGHAT and FQNNGV. After removal of 2 bases from V and 4 bases from J, the junction contained 1 base not matched to a gene. The CDR3 runs to 13 residues. Written as DNA, the CDR3 is TGTGCCAGCAGCTTACAGGGGGGCACTGAAGCTTTCTTT. Encoded protein: CASSLQGGTEAFF.

The rearrangement joins TRBV5-1 to TRBJ2-3; 7 bases match TRBD2. V lost 4 bases to trimming and J lost 2 bases; unmatched junction nucleotides: 10. There are 16 residues in the CDR3. Germline values: CDR1 SGHRS, CDR2 YFSETQ. CDR3 nucleotides: TGCGCCAGCAGCCCGCGTGGGGGGGTTGTCACAGATACGCAGTATTTT. It translates to CASSPRGGVVTDTQYF.

Here the CDR3 reads CASTLTGANTGELFF. The CDR3 DNA sequence: TGTGCCAGCACCTTAACGGGGGCGAACACCGGGGAGCTGTTTTTT. V usage is TRBV28 and J usage is TRBJ2-2; tentative D call: TRBD2 (6 bases). Germline V gene sequence: CDR1 MDHEN, CDR2 SYDVKM. This CDR3 contains 15 residues. V lost 7 bases to trimming and J lost 0 bases, with 12 bases between them.

This sequence joins TRBV9 and TRBJ2-1; the D is unclear. The length of the CDR3 is 13 residues. V shed 4 bases and J shed 9 bases, with 14 bases lying between them. Germline lookup yields CDR1 SGDLS and CDR2 YYNGEE. CDR3 nucleotide sequence: TGTGCCAGCAGCCCACCGACCCATGTTGAGCAGTTCTTC. Translating it yields CASSPPTHVEQFF.

The DNA of the CDR3 is TGTGCCAGCAGCTTGGCGGCCGATGTCAAAGGGGAGCTGTTTTTT. Residues: CASSLAADVKGELFF. The chain joins TRBV5-4 to TRBJ2-2, with D hard to call. Germline CDR1 is SGHNT and CDR2 is YYREEE (reference sequence). There are 15 residues in the CDR3. V dropped 0 bases and J dropped 8 bases, with 14 bases sitting between them.

This chain connects TRBV7-9 to TRBJ1-2, with 7 bases aligning to TRBD1. J was trimmed by 8 bases and V by 1 base; bases with no gene match: 4. CDR3 length equals 13 residues. CDR1 and CDR2 (germline): SEHNR, FQNEAQ (reference sequence). As DNA, the CDR3 is TGTGCCAGCAGCTTAGGGGACAGCCGGGGCTACACCTTC. Translating gives CASSLGDSRGYTF.